This TCR beta chain was found in a study of sequential checkpoint blockade in melanoma. The table lists this clone with a count of one. Treatment specified: randomized to nivolumab then ipilimumab (arm A) or the reverse (arm B). Here immunoSEQ multiplex PCR was the method, and the copy in TCRdb shows in-frame clones only, minus some. Of roughly 36,000 clones in the sample, roughly 32% were seen once. Germline CDR1 reads WSHSY; CDR2 reads SAAADI. The CDR3 contains 16 residues. V dropped 4 bases and J dropped 7; count of bases not matched to a gene: 12. The chain couples TRBV10-2 to TRBJ2-1; 8 bases agree with TRBD1. The source is a human donor with melanoma. The sample in question was tumor tissue (inferred from file names), obtained from a patient given nivolumab and ipilimumab in sequence. The DNA for the CDR3 is TGCGCCAGCAGTGGTACCCGGGTCAGGGGGCAGAATGAGCAGTTCTTC. Amino acid sequence: CASSGTRVRGQNEQFF.